One sample yielded the 31 T cell receptor beta chains listed below, sequenced in a study of cytomegalovirus exposure and HLA in healthy donors. The PCR employed 60 Vbeta primers together with 13 Jbeta primers. Produced via immunoSEQ multiplex PCR; TCRdb's table is partial and in-frame only. The sample contains about 110,000 clones, under 70% of which appear only once. Specimen: PBMCs. All receptors derive from a man under 40 in good health and CMV-seropositive.

This chain joins TRBV5-6 and TRBJ2-4, with a possible D match to TRBD2 (6 bases). The germline V and J ends were trimmed by 4 bases and 0 bases, with 14 bases remaining between them. The CDR3 length is 16 residues. Germline values: CDR1 SGHDT, CDR2 YYEEEE. CDR3 bases: TGTGCCAGCAGCCTGGAGGAGGGCCGAGCCAAAAACATTCAGTACTTC. Its protein product is CASSLEEGRAKNIQYF.

The chain recombines TRBV7-9 with TRBJ2-7; 7 positions agree with TRBD2. Germline CDR1 and CDR2: SEHNR and FQNEAQ (reference sequence). With V trimmed by 4 bases and J by 2 bases, 8 bases remained unmatched. There are 15 residues in the CDR3. CDR3 residues: CASSSSSGDTYEQYV. CDR3 bases: TGTGCCAGCAGCTCCTCTAGCGGAGATACCTACGAGCAGTACGTC.

The chain carries TRBV29-1 and TRBJ1-2; D might be TRBD1 (5 bases). The V gene lost 0 bases and the J gene lost 8 bases, with 19 bases spanning the gap. The germline V gene encodes CDR1 SQVTM and CDR2 ANQGSEA. This CDR3 region has 15 residues. CDR3 loop: CSVEEPGGGRGGYTF. CDR3 bases: TGCAGCGTTGAAGAGCCAGGCGGGGGAAGGGGAGGCTACACCTTC.

The rearrangement links TRBV13 to TRBJ2-5, with 7 bases matching TRBD2. V was pared by 0 bases and J by 5 bases, with 6 bases of the junction left unmatched. Germline lookup yields CDR1 PRHDT and CDR2 FYEKMQ (reference sequence). The CDR3 sequence is 15 residues long. CDR3 nucleotides: TGTGCCAGCAGCTTAGGCGGCCAGGGAGGGGAGACCCAGTACTTC. This gives the protein CASSLGGQGGETQYF. Complete variable domain (other parts from reference TRBV13 and TRBJ2-5): AAGVIQSPRHLIKEKRETATLKCYPIPRHDTVYWYQQGPGQDPQFLISFYEKMQSDKGSIPDRFSAQQFSDYHSELNMSSLELGDSALYFCASSLGGQGGETQYFGPGTRLLVL.

A few counts support this clone. The chain is built from TRBV7-9 and TRBJ1-1, with 10 bases that match TRBD1. CDR3 length: 16 amino acids. J was trimmed by 1 base and V by 2 bases; bases with no gene match: 4. Germline assignment: CDR1 SEHNR and CDR2 FQNEAQ (reference sequence). Here the CDR3 DNA reads TGTGCCAGCAGCTTACGGACAGGGGGTCCGAACACTGAAGCTTTCTTT. This gives the protein CASSLRTGGPNTEAFF.

The rearrangement uses TRBV28 and TRBJ2-3; TRBD2 aligns across 7 bases. The V gene end was trimmed by 3 bases and the J gene end by 5 bases; junction bases not matched to a gene: 2. Looked up from germline, CDR1 is MDHEN and CDR2 is SYDVKM. This CDR3 has 13 residues. This chain's CDR3 is CASSLREIDTQYF. CDR3 nucleotide sequence: TGTGCCAGCAGTTTGCGGGAGATAGATACGCAGTATTTT.

This chain uses TRBV11-1 with TRBJ2-4, with D perhaps TRBD1 (5 bases). This CDR3 comprises 13 residues. Germline V gene lookup returns CDR1 SGHAT and CDR2 FQDESV (reference sequence). V was clipped by 5 bases and J by 12 bases, with 17 bases between them. CDR3 protein: CASSPPGNDSQYF. The CDR3 region has the DNA TGTGCCAGCAGCCCCCCGGGCAACGACAGTCAGTACTTC.

The J gene is TRBJ1-2, the V gene TRBV13; D gene uncertain. The CDR3 length is 14 residues. Trimming left V 3 bases short and J 2 bases short, with 10 bases between. Germline lookup yields CDR1 PRHDT and CDR2 FYEKMQ (reference sequence). The CDR3 DNA follows: TGTGCCAGCAGCTTGACTACAGCGAACTATGGCTACACCTTC. It is translated as CASSLTTANYGYTF.

The chain uses TRBV7-2 and TRBJ1-2; tentative D call: TRBD1 (6 bases). Trimming removed 5 bases from V and 1 base from J, with 23 bases in between. The CDR3 runs to 18 residues. Germline lookup yields CDR1 SGHTA and CDR2 FQGNSA. CDR3 DNA sequence: TGTGCCAGCAGCCCCGGCGGGGGATGGGGGGGACATAACTATGGCTACACCTTC. The encoded protein is CASSPGGGWGGHNYGYTF.

This clone was observed a single time. The V call is TRBV4-1, the J call TRBJ2-3, with D maybe TRBD1 (6 bases). Germline CDR1 MGHRA, CDR2 YSYEKL. V was clipped by 3 bases and J by 6 bases, with 19 bases between them. The CDR3 totals 16 residues. The CDR3: CASSQEQQGVGDTQYF. For the CDR3, the DNA is TGCGCCAGCAGCCAGGAGCAACAGGGAGTCGGGGATACGCAGTATTTT.

The rearrangement links TRBV4-1 to TRBJ2-5; the match to TRBD2 covers 10 bases. Germline values: CDR1 MGHRA, CDR2 YSYEKL. This CDR3 comprises 16 residues. The junction had 8 bases not matched to a gene; V was cut back by 4 bases and J by 3 bases. In nucleotides, the CDR3 is TGCGCCAGCAGCCCGTCTAGCGGGGGTGGGGAAGAGACCCAGTACTTC. It specifies CASSPSSGGGEETQYF.

J is TRBJ2-7 and V is TRBV5-1; 7 bases fit TRBD2. CDR3 length: 15 residues. Germline V gene data show CDR1 as SGHRS and CDR2 as YFSETQ. V trimming: 1 base; J trimming: 6 bases; junction bases outside the gene matches: 10. The CDR3, as DNA: TGCGCCAGCAGCTTGTGGGGGGGGGACTCGGGCGAGCAGTACTTC. It yields the protein CASSLWGGDSGEQYF.

V is TRBV5-5 and J is TRBJ2-2; 11 bases are shared with TRBD1. Germline values: CDR1 SGHKS, CDR2 YYEKEE (reference sequence). With V trimmed by 3 bases and J by 6 bases, 13 bases remained unmatched. The CDR3 consists of 18 residues. CDR3 in amino acids: CASSSGQGAGEVPGELFF. Here the CDR3 DNA reads TGTGCCAGCAGCTCAGGACAGGGGGCCGGGGAAGTTCCCGGGGAGCTGTTTTTT.

V usage is TRBV18 and J usage is TRBJ2-7; 9 bases line up with TRBD1. This CDR3 is 16 amino acids long. Trimming removed 3 bases from V and 7 bases from J; junction bases left unmatched: 13. Germline V CDR1 and CDR2: KGHSH, LQKENI. The CDR3 reads CASSPGTGRRIQEQYF. CDR3 in DNA: TGTGCCAGCTCACCTGGGACAGGGCGGCGGATCCAAGAGCAGTACTTC.

This clone was seen a handful of times. The chain employs TRBV5-4 and TRBJ2-1; the D gene is possibly TRBD1 (6 bases). The CDR3 has 16 amino acids. V lost 4 bases, J lost 4 bases, and 18 bases lay in between. Germline V lookup: CDR1 SGHNT, CDR2 YYREEE (reference sequence). CDR3 sequence (DNA): TGTGCCAGCAGCCCGCCGCCGGGACAAAGATACAATGAGCAGTTCTTC. It encodes CASSPPPGQRYNEQFF.

V gene TRBV2 combines with J gene TRBJ2-7; no definite D call. Germline assignment: CDR1 SNHLY and CDR2 FYNNEI. This CDR3 has 15 amino acids. V lost 0 bases and J 4 bases, leaving 13 bases between the germline ends. In DNA, the CDR3 is TGTGCCAGCAGTGAAGCGCTTGGCGGTTCTTACGAGCAGTACGTC. Translating it yields CASSEALGGSYEQYV.

Only one count was recorded for this clone. This chain joins TRBV5-5 and TRBJ2-3; the D gene is possibly TRBD1 (5 bases). The CDR3 runs 16 residues. Germline V CDR1 and CDR2: SGHKS, YYEKEE (reference sequence). V lost 1 base, J lost 1 base, and 13 bases lay in between. The CDR3 is CASSLNRLTRTDTQYF. As DNA, the CDR3 is TGTGCCAGCAGCTTGAACAGGCTCACGCGCACAGATACGCAGTATTTT.

This clone was detected a few times. The V call is TRBV5-1, the J call TRBJ1-6; D might be TRBD1 (6 bases). V lost 0 bases to trimming and J lost 5 bases, with 9 bases between them. The CDR3 contains 15 residues. Germline V lookup: CDR1 SGHRS, CDR2 YFSETQ. CDR3 DNA sequence: TGCGCCAGCAGCTTGGTCACAGGGAATAATTCACCCCTCCACTTT. Its translation is CASSLVTGNNSPLHF.

The V and J genes are TRBV6-1 and TRBJ1-3, with a possible D match to TRBD1 (6 bases). Germline V gives CDR1 MNHNS, CDR2 SASEGT. This CDR3 comprises 16 residues. V lost 2 bases and J lost 2, with 13 bases in between. CDR3 region: CASSERGAGAGNTIYF. The CDR3 DNA reads as TGTGCCAGCAGTGAAAGGGGGGCGGGGGCTGGAAACACCATATATTTT.

This clone turned up a few times. The chain combines TRBV13 with TRBJ1-2; 12 bases are a match to TRBD1. The CDR3 extends over 16 amino acids. The J segment lost 6 bases and the V segment lost 1 base, leaving 6 bases of the junction unmatched. Looked up from germline, CDR1 is PRHDT and CDR2 is FYEKMQ (reference sequence). The CDR3 DNA reads TGTGCCAGCAGCTTAGTTCCCGGGACAGGGGGCAATGGCTACACCTTC. Its protein product is CASSLVPGTGGNGYTF.

V gene TRBV6-4 combines with J gene TRBJ1-1; no clear D. The CDR3 is 14 residues long. Germline V gives CDR1 MRHNA, CDR2 SNTAGT. The V gene lost 3 bases and the J gene lost 1 base, with 9 bases spanning the gap. The CDR3 bases are TGTGCCAGCAGTGAAGGGAGAGCGAACACTGAAGCTTTCTTT. Protein sequence: CASSEGRANTEAFF.

V usage is TRBV19 and J usage is TRBJ1-1, with 9 bases fitting TRBD1. With V trimmed by 8 bases and J by 5 bases, 6 bases remained unmatched. The germline V gene has CDR1 LNHDA and CDR2 SQIVND (reference sequence). The CDR3 has 13 residues. This CDR3 is CASSDRGRTEAFF. The DNA for the CDR3 is TGTGCCAGTTCGGACAGGGGAAGGACTGAAGCTTTCTTT.

In nucleotides, the CDR3 is TGTGCCAGCAGCCTTCAGGGAACTGGGGCCAACGTCCTGACTTTC. This sequence encodes CASSLQGTGANVLTF. This chain links TRBV28 with TRBJ2-6; D is possibly TRBD1 (5 bases). CDR1 is MDHEN and CDR2 is SYDVKM in the germline V gene. V shed 6 bases and J shed 2 bases, with 11 bases lying between them. CDR3 size: 15 residues.

This clone was seen only a few times. The chain is built from TRBV29-1 and TRBJ1-4; D possibly corresponds to TRBD1 (5 bases). This CDR3 spans 14 amino acids. The germline V gene encodes CDR1 SQVTM and CDR2 ANQGSEA. The V end was cut by 5 bases, the J end by 6 bases, with 16 bases between. CDR3 in amino acids: CSVTPTGTDEKLFF. The CDR3, as DNA: TGCAGCGTTACCCCGACCGGGACTGATGAAAAACTGTTTTTT.

This clone was found a few times. V and J are TRBV11-3 and TRBJ1-2; D is uncertain. This CDR3 is built from 14 residues. Germline-derived CDR1 and CDR2 are SGHNT and YENEEA. Trimming removed 5 bases from V and 8 bases from J, with 18 bases in between. The CDR3 sequence: CASSLPGLAGGYTF. In DNA, the CDR3 is TGTGCCAGCAGCCTTCCAGGCCTGGCGGGGGGCTACACCTTC.

The chain carries TRBV27 and TRBJ1-5; D possibly corresponds to TRBD1 (5 bases). The V gene's germline CDR1 is MNHEY and CDR2 SMNVEV (reference sequence). With 6 bases removed from V and 1 base from J, the gap between germline ends came to 10 bases. The CDR3 totals 14 residues. Here the CDR3 reads CASRPGISNQPQHF. DNA for the CDR3: TGTGCCAGCAGACCAGGGATAAGCAATCAGCCCCAGCATTTT.

This sequence joins TRBV10-3 and TRBJ2-7; a possible D gene is TRBD2 (5 bases). CDR1 and CDR2 from the germline V gene are ENHRY and SYGVKD. Trimming took off 0 bases at V and 6 bases at J, with 15 bases between the two ends. The CDR3 runs 15 residues. The CDR3 DNA sequence: TGTGCCATCAGTGAGTCGATTTTACTAGAAGCCGAGCAGTACTTC. Its protein product is CAISESILLEAEQYF.

This chain links TRBV6-5 with TRBJ2-3; 13 bases are shared with TRBD2. The CDR3 totals 15 residues. Germline V gene data show CDR1 as MNHEY and CDR2 as SVGAGI. V was clipped by 10 bases and J by 6 bases; unmatched bases: 10. CDR3 coding DNA: TGTGCCACCTCACGACTAGCGGGAGGTGGGGATACGCAGTATTTT. This gives the protein CATSRLAGGGDTQYF.

The rearrangement uses TRBV5-1 and TRBJ2-5; D remains unclear. The CDR3 totals 15 residues. Germline V lookup: CDR1 SGHRS, CDR2 YFSETQ. V lost 0 bases and J 4 bases, leaving 13 bases between the germline ends. CDR3 nucleotide sequence: TGCGCCAGCAGCTTGGCCCGACCTTGGAGAGAGACCCAGTACTTC. Translating gives CASSLARPWRETQYF.

The rearrangement joins TRBV4-1 to TRBJ2-7; D perhaps matches TRBD1 (5 bases). This CDR3 has 15 amino acids. CDR1 and CDR2 (germline): MGHRA, YSYEKL. Trimming took 6 bases from V and 3 from J, leaving 18 bases between them. The CDR3 DNA is TGCGCCAGCAGTGCGTGGGGTGGGGCCTACTACGAGCAGTACGTC. Translation gives CASSAWGGAYYEQYV.

This chain joins TRBV29-1 and TRBJ1-2; D possibly corresponds to TRBD1 (6 bases). Germline values: CDR1 SQVTM, CDR2 ANQGSEA. With 6 bases removed from V and 7 bases from J, the gap between germline ends came to 15 bases. This CDR3 comprises 12 residues. As DNA, the CDR3 is TGCAGCGTCCGAGAACAGGGTTCTGGCTACACCTTC. It is translated as CSVREQGSGYTF.